This is a list of T cell receptor beta chains from one sample in a study of PD-1 blockade in classical Hodgkin lymphoma. Profiled with immunoSEQ multiplex PCR; TCRdb holds only in-frame clones, not every one. The data contain roughly 35,000 clones, approximately 90% of them seen just once; the ten biggest clones take up 0.3%. The specimen comprised CD4+ T cells from blood, sampled before the fourth cycle of nivolumab. These receptors were taken from a human donor with classical Hodgkin lymphoma. CDR3s include the opening cysteine and the closing phenylalanine or tryptophan. Fields, in order: V gene, J gene, CDR3 protein.

TRBV18	.	CASSPITGASETQYF
TRBV18	TRBJ1-5	CASSPSPGTGDGSNQPQHF
TRBV12-2	TRBJ2-2	CASRPSGVNTGELFF
TRBV30	TRBJ2-2	CGMSAGELFF
TRBV4-1	TRBJ2-3	CASSLKYTQYF
TRBV19	TRBJ2-7	CASTGQGWYEQYF
TRBV7-8	TRBJ1-1	CASSSPMTDKGAEAFF
TRBV5-1	TRBJ2-2	CASSSFSTSGTGELFF
TRBV25-1	TRBJ2-7	CASSDPGLDVYEQYF
TRBV6-6	TRBJ2-3	CASSYLHTDTQYF
TRBV5-1	TRBJ2-3	CASSTGSSTDTQYF
TRBV11-3	TRBJ2-2	CASSVRGAGELFF
TRBV9	TRBJ2-1	CASSVALIQSSYNEQFF
TRBV28	TRBJ2-3	CASSLDRGTDTQYF
TRBV5-4	TRBJ1-1	CASSKRSRGSEDAFF
TRBV30	TRBJ1-2	CAWGPPGGGYTF
TRBV7-2	TRBJ1-5	CASSLGAGRTNQPQHF
TRBV5-1	TRBJ2-4	CASSPVEASGSLAKNIQYF